This T cell receptor beta chain comes out of a study of shared clonotypes between healthy human individuals. As defined, naive CD8 cells were CD45RO-negative and positively selected for CCR7, with terminally differentiated effector memory CD45RA+ cells excluded. The sample holds one count of this clone. Compared with germline, one end of the junction differs, possibly owing to a read error. Using approximately 200 ng DNA, around 30,000 T cell genomes, the sorted-subset replicate PCRs were run. Profiling relied on immunoSEQ multiplex PCR, and the TCRdb table lists in-frame clones only, not all of them. The sample lists about 2 million clones; about 95% were seen once. This sequence originates from a man aged 18 to 29 in good health. Sequencing used naive CD8+ T cells sorted from blood.

Here the CDR3 reads CAGSSTREKPFF. CDR3 coding DNA: TGTGCCGGCAGCTCAACGAGGGAAAAACCGTTCTTC. V and J are TRBV13 and TRBJ2-1, with D possibly being TRBD2 (5 bases). CDR3 length equals 12 residues. Germline V gene sequence: CDR1 PRHDT, CDR2 FYEKMQ (reference sequence).